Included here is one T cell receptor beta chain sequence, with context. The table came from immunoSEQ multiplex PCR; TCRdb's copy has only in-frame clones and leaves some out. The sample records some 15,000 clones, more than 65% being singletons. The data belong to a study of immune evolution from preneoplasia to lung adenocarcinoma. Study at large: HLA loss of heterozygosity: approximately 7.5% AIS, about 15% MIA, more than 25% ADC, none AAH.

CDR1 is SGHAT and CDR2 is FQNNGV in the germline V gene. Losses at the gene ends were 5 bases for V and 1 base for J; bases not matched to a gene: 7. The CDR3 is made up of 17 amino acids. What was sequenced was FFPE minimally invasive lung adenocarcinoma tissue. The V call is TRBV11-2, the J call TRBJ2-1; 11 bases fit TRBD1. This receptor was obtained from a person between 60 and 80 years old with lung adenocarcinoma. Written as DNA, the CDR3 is TGTGCCAGCAGCAACGTTGGGACAGGGGGATCCTACAATGAGCAGTTCTTC. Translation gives CASSNVGTGGSYNEQFF. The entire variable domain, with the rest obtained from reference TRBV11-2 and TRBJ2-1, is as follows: EAGVAQSPRYKIIEKRQSVAFWCNPISGHATLYWYQQILGQGPKLLIQFQNNGVVDDSQLPKDRFSAERLKGVDSTLKIQPAKLEDSAVYLCASSNVGTGGSYNEQFFGPGTRLTVL.